One and the same sample provided the 20 T cell receptor beta chains below, sequenced in a study of prognosis after radiotherapy for stage I lung cancer (dated by TCRdb to the early 2020s). Sequenced on an Illumina HiSeq 3000. The TCR beta CDR3 region was amplified from genomic DNA by two rounds of multiplex PCR. The first PCR round used primers specific to each TRBV and TRBJ gene, and the primer sequences were filed in Chinese patent CN105087789A. TCRdb reran the public reads through fastp at Q25 and MiXCR, keeping productive beta chains. Rows are unified per CDR3 protein, each entry keeping the most common DNA and genes. For this sample there are 50,000 or so distinct CDR3 sequences; roughly 36% appear just once. The ten top clones hold 8% to 10% of the sample. Sequences were derived from PBMCs, sampled before or after stereotactic body radiation therapy (not recorded which). Receptors originate from a donor over 45 with non-small cell lung cancer.

To note about this clonotype: This may come from a read error, since a much larger clone is one base off. The chain recombines TRBV6-1 with TRBJ2-7; D unclear. Trimming stripped 10 bases from V and 6 bases from J, with 16 bases between. Germline CDR1 and CDR2: MNHNS and SASEGT. The CDR3 runs 12 residues. CDR3 region: CATEKYSGEQYF. The CDR3 DNA sequence: TGTGCCACCGAAAAGTATTCGGGCGAGCAGTACTTC.

Many counts were recorded for this clonotype. The chain joins TRBV6-2 or TRBV6-3 to TRBJ2-1; 7 nucleotides align to TRBD2. CDR1 MNHEY and CDR2 SVGEGT come from the germline V gene. The V gene end was trimmed by 5 bases and the J gene end by 5 bases; junction bases not matched to a gene: 9. CDR3 length: 15 residues. The CDR3 DNA follows: TGTGCCAGCAGTATCGGAGCTAGCGGCAACAATGAGCAGTTCTTC. Amino acids: CASSIGASGNNEQFF.

A word on this clonotype: Being one base from a much bigger clone, this may be a read error. The rearrangement uses TRBV24-1 and TRBJ2-5, with a weak D call TRBD1 (6 bases). Looked up from germline, CDR1 is KGHDR and CDR2 is SFDVKD. This CDR3 has 15 amino acids. In nucleotides, the CDR3 is TGTGCCACCAGTTATTTCTCAGGGGCAAGAGAGGCCCAGTACTTC. This codes for CATSYFSGAREAQYF.

This clonotype was counted many times. The CDR3 protein is CASTRGQGRTTEAFF. The DNA of the CDR3 is TGTGCCAGCACCCGCGGACAGGGACGCACGACCGAGGCTTTCTTT. The chain combines TRBV5-8 with TRBJ1-1, with 8 bases matching TRBD1. The CDR3 has 15 residues. Germline V CDR1 and CDR2: SGHTS, YDEGEE. V was clipped by 6 bases and J by 11 bases; unmatched bases: 18.

As concerns this clonotype: An end of the junction does not agree with germline; a read error may underlie this. V usage is TRBV20-1 and J usage is TRBJ2-7; 11 nucleotides line up with TRBD2. The CDR3 totals 14 residues. CDR1 and CDR2 (germline): DFQATT, SNEGSKA (reference sequence). CDR3 sequence reads: CIAILLAGGPEQYF. In nucleotides, the CDR3 is TGCATTGCTATACTTCTAGCGGGAGGTCCCGAGCAGTACTTC.

This clonotype was detected many times. The rearrangement links TRBV19 to TRBJ2-7, with 9 nucleotides matching TRBD1. Germline CDR1 and CDR2: LNHDA and SQIVND (reference sequence). Trimming at V came to 4 bases and at J to 9 bases, leaving 10 bases not matched to a gene. This CDR3 contains 14 residues. CDR3 in DNA: TGTGCCAGTAGTACGGAGGACAGGGGAACGACGCAGTACTTC. Its translation: CASSTEDRGTTQYF.

With regard to this clonotype: A read error likely explains this, since a far larger clone differs by one base. This rearrangement joins TRBV7-2 to TRBJ1-4; 9 positions agree with TRBD1. The germline V gene has CDR1 SGHTA and CDR2 FQGNSA. The CDR3 covers 13 residues. Trimming cost V 7 bases and J 7 bases; bases outside gene matches: 4. Here the CDR3 reads CASNKDRGEKLFF. In DNA, the CDR3 is TGTGCCAGCAACAAGGACAGGGGTGAAAAACTGTTTTTT.

A word on this clonotype: The junction departs from the called germline gene at one end, perhaps through a read error. The V and J genes are TRBV4-2 and TRBJ2-1; 10 nucleotides agree with TRBD2. This CDR3 has 16 amino acids. The germline V gene has CDR1 LGHNA and CDR2 YNFKEQ. The CDR3 here is CANSHATSGWNNEQFF. In DNA form, the CDR3 reads TGTGCCAACAGCCACGCGACTAGCGGGTGGAACAATGAGCAGTTCTTC.

This clonotype showed up just once. A junction end diverges from the germline sequence, so it may reflect a read error. The chain recombines TRBV5-1 with TRBJ2-2; 7 bases agree with TRBD1. CDR1 is SGHRS, CDR2 YFSETQ, per germline. The CDR3 loop spans 15 amino acids. This chain's CDR3 is CASRLDRQTTGKLFF. The DNA for the CDR3 is TGCGCCAGCAGATTGGACAGGCAAACAACCGGGAAGCTGTTTTTT.

This clonotype came up many times. The chain has TRBV5-1 and TRBJ2-1; 8 positions agree with TRBD2. Germline V gives CDR1 SGHRS, CDR2 YFSETQ. V lost 1 base to trimming and J lost 2 bases; unmatched junction nucleotides: 8. The CDR3 runs 17 residues. CDR3: CASSLTDAGGAYNEQFF. For the CDR3, the DNA is TGCGCCAGCAGCTTGACGGATGCGGGAGGCGCCTACAATGAGCAGTTCTTC.

This CDR3 reads CASSQLTQVSYGYTF. In DNA, the CDR3 is TGCGCCAGCAGCCAGCTCACTCAGGTAAGCTATGGCTACACCTTC. The V gene is TRBV4-3, the J gene TRBJ1-2; D is undetermined. CDR1 and CDR2 from the germline V gene are LGHNA and YSLEER. This CDR3 is built from 15 residues. Trimming left V 3 bases short and J 4 bases short, with 15 bases between.

There are many counts of this clonotype. The chain's CDR3 is CASSLRTGGYQPQHF. In DNA, the CDR3 is TGTGCCAGCAGTCTCAGGACAGGGGGCTATCAGCCCCAGCATTTT. V and J are TRBV12-3 or TRBV12-4 and TRBJ1-5; 11 bases fit TRBD1. With V trimmed by 5 bases and J by 5 bases, 5 bases remained unmatched. The CDR3 contains 15 residues.

This clonotype was detected many times. The chain uses TRBV10-3 and TRBJ2-2; 9 bases are shared with TRBD2. The CDR3 totals 12 residues. Per germline, CDR1 ENHRY and CDR2 SYGVKD. The trim removed 11 bases at V and 7 bases at J, leaving 5 bases unmatched. CDR3 in amino acids: CASGTSIGELFF. CDR3 coding DNA: TGTGCCTCAGGGACTAGCATCGGGGAGCTGTTTTTT.

Comments on this clonotype: The junction departs from germline at one end; a sequencing error may be responsible. This rearrangement joins TRBV19 to TRBJ1-5; D perhaps matches TRBD1 (5 bases). The CDR3 contains 15 residues. The germline CDR1 and CDR2 sequences are LNHDA and SQIVND (reference sequence). The CDR3 nucleotides are TGTTCCAGTAGTATATATGAGGGAGGGGAGCAGCCCCAGCATTTT. This codes for CSSSIYEGGEQPQHF.

This clonotype came up many times. One end of the junction fails to match germline, which may point to a read error. The genes are TRBV12-3 or TRBV12-4 and TRBJ2-5; TRBD2 agrees at 12 bases. The CDR3 sequence is 14 residues long. The CDR3 DNA sequence: TGTGCCAGCAGTCTAGCGGGAGGGCCCGGGACCCAGTACTTC. As protein: CASSLAGGPGTQYF.

This clonotype came up many times. J is TRBJ2-7 and V is TRBV20-1; possibly TRBD1 for D (6 bases). Deletions cut 6 bases from V and 1 base from J, with 16 bases between. The CDR3 spans 14 residues. Germline V gene sequence: CDR1 DFQATT, CDR2 SNEGSKA (reference sequence). The CDR3 loop is CSATLQGGSYEQYF. For the CDR3, the DNA is TGCAGTGCCACCCTCCAAGGGGGATCCTACGAGCAGTACTTC.

In this sample, this clonotype turned up many times. The chain uses TRBV12-3 or TRBV12-4 and TRBJ2-7; 9 positions agree with TRBD1. The CDR3 runs to 14 residues. The V segment lost 8 bases and the J segment 7 bases; nucleotides outside the gene matches: 12. CDR3 sequence reads: CASGSGQGTSEQYF. In nucleotides, the CDR3 is TGTGCCAGCGGATCGGGACAGGGAACATCTGAGCAGTACTTC.

The genes are TRBV7-2 and TRBJ2-1; 8 nucleotides align to TRBD2. CDR1 is SGHTA and CDR2 is FQGNSA in the germline V gene. This CDR3 has 17 amino acids. V lost 3 bases to trimming and J lost 9 bases; unmatched junction nucleotides: 16. This chain's CDR3 is CASSFAGASGPTGEQFF. The CDR3 nucleotides read TGTGCCAGCAGCTTCGCCGGGGCTAGCGGGCCCACGGGTGAGCAGTTCTTC. Full variable domain (missing parts from reference TRBV7-2 and TRBJ2-1): GAGVSQSPSNKVTEKGKDVELRCDPISGHTALYWYRQSLGQGLEFLIYFQGNSAPDKSGLPSDRFSAERTGGSVSTLTIQRTQQEDSAVYLCASSFAGASGPTGEQFFGPGTRLTVL.

Regarding this clonotype: Compared with germline, one end of the junction differs, possibly owing to a read error. This sequence joins TRBV24-1 and TRBJ1-1; maybe TRBD1 (5 bases). Germline V lookup: CDR1 KGHDR, CDR2 SFDVKD. CDR3 length: 12 residues. CDR3 DNA sequence: TGTGCCACCAGTTATTTCGGGGGTAAAGCTTTCTTT. Its protein is CATSYFGGKAFF.

The gene calls are TRBV28 and TRBJ2-7; D remains unclear. With 4 bases removed from V and 5 bases from J, the gap between germline ends came to 9 bases. This CDR3 is 12 amino acids long. CDR1 and CDR2 (germline): MDHEN, SYDVKM. The CDR3 region is CASSSSSNEQYF. In DNA, the CDR3 is TGTGCCAGCAGTTCCTCTTCGAACGAGCAGTACTTC.